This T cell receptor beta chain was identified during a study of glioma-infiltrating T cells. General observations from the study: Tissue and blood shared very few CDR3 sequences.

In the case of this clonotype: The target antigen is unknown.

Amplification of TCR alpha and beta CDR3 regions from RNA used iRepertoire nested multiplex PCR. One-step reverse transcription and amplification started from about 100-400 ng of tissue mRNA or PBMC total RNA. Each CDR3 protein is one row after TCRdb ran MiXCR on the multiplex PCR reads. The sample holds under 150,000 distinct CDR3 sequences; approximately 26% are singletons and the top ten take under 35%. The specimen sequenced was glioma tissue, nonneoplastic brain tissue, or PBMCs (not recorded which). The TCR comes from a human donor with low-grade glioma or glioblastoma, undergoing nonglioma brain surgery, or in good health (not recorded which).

CDR3 DNA: TGTGCCAGCAGCCCCATAGGTTCGAGTGGCTACACCTTC. Its protein product is CASSPIGSSGYTF. V usage is TRBV2 and J usage is TRBJ1-2; D is undetermined. CDR3 length equals 13 residues. Per germline, CDR1 SNHLY and CDR2 FYNNEI. The V gene lost 6 bases and the J gene lost 7 bases, with 15 bases spanning the gap.